One and the same sample provided the 27 T cell receptor beta chains below, sequenced in a study of T cells after yellow fever vaccination. From the 5' RACE reads, TCRdb called clonotypes with MiXCR, one entry per CDR3 protein. The table records approximately 300,000 distinct CDR3 sequences, around 10% of them present only once. This material consisted of CD4+ T cells sorted from PBMCs, taken 45 days after the yellow fever booster vaccination. These TCRs come from a man aged 18 to 29 who received the YFV17D yellow fever vaccine.

This clonotype was counted a few times. This sequence joins TRBV9 and TRBJ2-2, with D perhaps assigned TRBD1 or TRBD2 (6 bases each). This CDR3 has 17 amino acids. Trimming removed 3 bases from V and 0 bases from J, with 15 bases in between. Germline CDR1 reads SGDLS; CDR2 reads YYNGEE. The CDR3 DNA reads TGTGCCAGCAGCGAGGGGGGTGGGGCAACGAACACCGGGGAGCTGTTTTTT. Translation: CASSEGGGATNTGELFF.

The chain employs TRBV5-4 and TRBJ2-5, with D unclear. The CDR3 loop spans 13 amino acids. V gave up 5 bases and J gave up 2 bases, with 10 bases separating them. The germline V gene encodes CDR1 SGHNT and CDR2 YYREEE (reference sequence). CDR3 residues: CASRSWSQETQYF. CDR3 in DNA: TGTGCCAGCAGGTCGTGGTCACAAGAGACCCAGTACTTC.

This clonotype was picked up many times. CDR3 nucleotides: TGCGCCAGCAGCCAAGAAGGGCGGGGGGGCGTCCATGAGCAGTTCTTC. Translating it yields CASSQEGRGGVHEQFF. V and J are TRBV4-3 and TRBJ2-1, with 9 bases that match TRBD2. Germline assignment: CDR1 LGHNA and CDR2 YSLEER. After removal of 0 bases from V and 8 bases from J, the junction contained 8 bases not matched to a gene. The CDR3 consists of 16 residues.

The rearrangement links TRBV18 to TRBJ2-2, with D perhaps matching TRBD1 (6 bases). This CDR3 is 15 amino acids long. The germline gives CDR1 KGHSH, CDR2 LQKENI. Trimming removed 3 bases from V and 4 bases from J, with 12 bases in between. CDR3 loop: CASSPGALFTGELFF. CDR3 DNA: TGTGCCAGCTCACCGGGGGCCCTTTTCACCGGGGAGCTGTTTTTT. Together with reference TRBV18 and TRBJ2-2, the CDR3 gives the full variable domain: NAGVMQNPRHLVRRRGQEARLRCSPMKGHSHVYWYRQLPEEGLKFMVYLQKENIIDESGMPKERFSAEFPKEGPSILRIQQVVRGDSAAYFCASSPGALFTGELFFGEGSRLTVL.

The CDR3 DNA follows: TGTGCCAGCAGCCCCCGGGGGCAACCAATCTATGGCTACACCTTC. Amino acid sequence: CASSPRGQPIYGYTF. This chain uses TRBV9 with TRBJ1-2; tentative D call: TRBD1 (6 bases). V was cut by 4 bases and J by 4 bases, with 17 bases left in between. Germline V lookup: CDR1 SGDLS, CDR2 YYNGEE. The CDR3 has 15 amino acids.

This clonotype came up a few times. The V gene is TRBV14, the J gene TRBJ2-3; D is possibly TRBD1 or TRBD2 (5 bases each). Germline assignment: CDR1 SGHDN and CDR2 FVKESK. V shed 2 bases and J shed 6 bases, with 12 bases lying between them. There are 14 residues in the CDR3. The CDR3 sequence: CASSQQGPWDTQYF. In DNA form, the CDR3 reads TGTGCCAGCAGCCAACAGGGACCCTGGGATACGCAGTATTTT.

In its sample, this clonotype was seen a few times. The chain employs TRBV4-1 and TRBJ1-5; D gene unclear. Per germline, CDR1 MGHRA and CDR2 YSYEKL. V lost 0 bases, J lost 5 bases, and 5 bases lay in between. There are 13 residues in the CDR3. The CDR3 region is CASSQDVDQPQHF. The CDR3 nucleotides read TGCGCCAGCAGCCAAGATGTGGATCAGCCCCAGCATTTT.

This clonotype has just a few counts. The chain joins TRBV20-1 to TRBJ2-5; 13 bases map to TRBD2. V gave up 4 bases and J gave up 5 bases; unmatched junction bases: 16. The CDR3 length is 18 residues. CDR1 and CDR2 from the germline V gene are DFQATT and SNEGSKA (reference sequence). The CDR3 sequence is CSATLVVLLAGGPETQYF. CDR3 DNA: TGCAGTGCTACCCTTGTGGTTTTACTAGCGGGGGGGCCTGAGACCCAGTACTTC.

This chain joins TRBV6-2 or TRBV6-3 and TRBJ2-7; D is undetermined. CDR1 is MNHEY, CDR2 SVGEGT, per germline. This CDR3 has 13 residues. V was pared by 6 bases and J by 0 bases, with 9 bases between. The CDR3 protein is CASSGPHSYEQYV. For the CDR3, the DNA is TGTGCCAGCAGCGGACCGCACTCCTACGAGCAGTACGTC.

This clonotype turned up a few times. The chain employs TRBV12-3 or TRBV12-4 and TRBJ1-1; D call uncertain. Trimming took 3 bases from V and 11 from J, leaving 10 bases between them. The CDR3 is made up of 11 amino acids. Here the CDR3 reads CASSLRIQAFF. The CDR3 DNA is TGTGCCAGCAGTTTGAGGATTCAGGCTTTCTTT.

The gene calls are TRBV15 and TRBJ2-6; D unresolved. From germline, CDR1 is LNHNV and CDR2 YYDKDF (reference sequence). The CDR3 covers 16 residues. V gave up 0 bases and J gave up 5 bases, with 11 bases separating them. The CDR3 coding sequence is TGTGCCACCAGCAGAGATCAATTCGCAAGGGCCAACGTCCTGACTTTC. The encoded protein is CATSRDQFARANVLTF.

This clonotype was recorded a few times. The CDR3 protein is CASSQDLGGEQYV. CDR3 coding DNA: TGCGCCAGCAGCCAAGATTTGGGAGGCGAGCAGTACGTC. The V gene is TRBV4-3, the J gene TRBJ2-7, with D possibly being TRBD2 (6 bases). The germline V gene encodes CDR1 LGHNA and CDR2 YSLEER. V gave up 0 bases and J gave up 6 bases, with 9 bases separating them. There are 13 residues in the CDR3.

This clonotype was counted only a few times. CDR3 region: CASSQDRGPNEQFF. CDR3 DNA: TGCGCCAGCAGCCAGGACAGGGGCCCCAATGAGCAGTTCTTC. The J gene is TRBJ2-1, the V gene TRBV4-3; TRBD1 matches 9 bases. Germline V lookup: CDR1 LGHNA, CDR2 YSLEER. CDR3 length equals 14 residues. After removal of 3 bases from V and 6 bases from J, the junction contained 3 bases not matched to a gene.

V and J are TRBV20-1 and TRBJ2-7, with unresolved D. Trimming pared 3 bases from V and 2 bases from J, leaving 11 bases between. The CDR3 is made up of 13 amino acids. Looked up from germline, CDR1 is DFQATT and CDR2 is SNEGSKA (reference sequence). This CDR3 is CSARGPHTYEQYV. DNA for the CDR3: TGCAGTGCTAGGGGTCCCCATACCTACGAGCAGTACGTC.

V and J are TRBV5-5 and TRBJ2-5, with D possibly TRBD1 on 5 matching bases. CDR3 size: 14 residues. V gave up 4 bases and J gave up 2 bases, with 12 bases separating them. Germline values: CDR1 SGHKS, CDR2 YYEKEE (reference sequence). CDR3 coding DNA: TGTGCCAGCAGCCTCCCCAGGGATCAAGAGACCCAGTACTTC. Its protein product is CASSLPRDQETQYF.

There are a few counts of this clonotype. The chain uses TRBV20-1 and TRBJ1-4; D perhaps matches TRBD1 (5 bases). Germline CDR1 and CDR2: DFQATT and SNEGSKA (reference sequence). Trimming took 7 bases from V and 3 from J, leaving 12 bases between them. The length of the CDR3 is 13 residues. The DNA of the CDR3 is TGCAGTGTCAGGGCGGGGCCTAATGAAAAACTGTTTTTT. As protein: CSVRAGPNEKLFF.

V usage is TRBV7-6 and J usage is TRBJ2-7; a possible D gene is TRBD1 (6 bases). Trimming left V 5 bases short and J 4 bases short, with 15 bases between. The CDR3 is 14 amino acids. Germline-derived CDR1 and CDR2 are SGHVS and FNYEAQ. The CDR3 DNA reads as TGTGCCAGCAGCCCGAGGGACACCCTTTACGAGCAGTACGTC. It specifies CASSPRDTLYEQYV.

The rearrangement joins TRBV15 to TRBJ2-7, with a tentative D call TRBD1 (5 bases). The ends were cut back, 1 base at V and 6 bases at J, with 13 bases in the middle. Germline CDR1 LNHNV, CDR2 YYDKDF (reference sequence). The length of the CDR3 is 14 residues. The CDR3 nucleotides are TGTGCCACCAGCAGAGGACAGTGGGAAAGCGAGCAGTACTTC. Amino acid sequence: CATSRGQWESEQYF.

The table lists this clonotype with a few counts. The chain has TRBV7-9 and TRBJ2-2, with TRBD1 identical over 9 bases. V lost 6 bases and J lost 7; bases outside the gene matches: 15. Germline CDR1 SEHNR, CDR2 FQNEAQ (reference sequence). The CDR3 is made up of 17 amino acids. CDR3 coding DNA: TGTGCCAGCAGTTCCTACGCCGGGACAGGGTTTAGCGGGGAGCTGTTTTTT. As protein: CASSSYAGTGFSGELFF.

This sequence joins TRBV5-4 and TRBJ1-2; D gene ambiguous. The CDR3 is 12 residues long. The V gene lost 4 bases and the J gene lost 4 bases, with 8 bases spanning the gap. Germline loops: CDR1 SGHNT, CDR2 YYREEE (reference sequence). The CDR3 spells CASSPGGYGYTF. The CDR3 nucleotides read TGTGCCAGCAGCCCCGGAGGCTATGGCTACACCTTC.

V is TRBV12-3 or TRBV12-4 and J is TRBJ1-2; D unresolved. Trimming pared 5 bases from V and 3 bases from J, leaving 10 bases between. The CDR3 sequence is 13 residues long. CDR3 DNA sequence: TGTGCCAGCAGTCGAGGCGGGTACTATGGCTACACCTTC. Its protein product is CASSRGGYYGYTF.

This clonotype has more than one count but fewer than ten. This chain uses TRBV24-1 with TRBJ2-1; TRBD2 is a possible D gene (7 bases). Germline V lookup: CDR1 KGHDR, CDR2 SFDVKD. V was trimmed by 4 bases and J by 7 bases, leaving 13 bases between them. This CDR3 comprises 14 residues. In DNA form, the CDR3 reads TGTGCCACCAGTGACCGGGGGGCCCGGAATGAGCAGTTCTTC. Translation: CATSDRGARNEQFF.

The CDR3 coding sequence is TGTGCCAGCAGCTGGGGACTAGCGGGGGACAATGAGCAGTTCTTC. Translation gives CASSWGLAGDNEQFF. The rearrangement uses TRBV7-9 and TRBJ2-1, with 14 bases matching TRBD2. J was trimmed by 5 bases and V by 4 bases; bases with no gene match: 1. The CDR3 length is 15 residues. Per germline, CDR1 SEHNR and CDR2 FQNEAQ (reference sequence).

The V call is TRBV10-3, the J call TRBJ2-3, with D possibly TRBD1 on 6 matching bases. The V and J ends lost 7 bases and 9 bases respectively, with 11 bases between them. The CDR3 consists of 11 residues. CDR1 is ENHRY and CDR2 is SYGVKD in the germline V gene. Here the CDR3 DNA reads TGTGCCATCAATTTACAGGGAACGCAGTATTTT. It codes for CAINLQGTQYF.

This chain uses TRBV4-3 with TRBJ1-2; D gene ambiguous. The CDR3 spans 16 residues. The germline V gene has CDR1 LGHNA and CDR2 YSLEER. V lost 1 base to trimming and J lost 1 base, with 13 bases between them. The CDR3 DNA follows: TGCGCCAGCAGCCAAGTAGTTAAGGGAAGTAACTATGGCTACACCTTC. Its translation is CASSQVVKGSNYGYTF.

V is TRBV9 and J is TRBJ1-2; D possibly corresponds to TRBD1 (6 bases). The CDR3 contains 15 residues. V was cut by 7 bases and J by 7 bases, with 23 bases left in between. Germline CDR1 SGDLS, CDR2 YYNGEE. The CDR3 here is CASGTRTGNVRGYTF. CDR3 nucleotide sequence: TGTGCCAGCGGTACGAGAACAGGGAATGTCCGTGGCTACACCTTC.

In its sample, this clonotype was seen many times. The rearrangement links TRBV9 to TRBJ2-1, with a possible D match to TRBD2 (6 bases). V was trimmed by 5 bases and J by 3 bases, leaving 15 bases between them. CDR3 length: 15 amino acids. In germline, CDR1 is SGDLS, CDR2 YYNGEE. The CDR3 here is CASSPWRGNYNEQFF. CDR3 sequence (DNA): TGTGCCAGCAGTCCCTGGCGGGGAAACTACAATGAGCAGTTCTTC.